Described below is a single TCR beta chain sequence and its context. The antigen is unknown. TCRdb's table, derived via immunoSEQ multiplex PCR, lists solely in-frame clones and lacks some. The repertoire holds more than 35,000 clones, about three quarters seen once, with approximately 9.8% in the top ten. The data belong to a study of OX40 agonist ivuxolimab in advanced cancers. Study details: Administration of intravenous ivuxolimab to patients occurred every 2 weeks at 0.01 to 10 mg/kg. Patients were 82.7% male with ages about 23 to 80, mean about 60.

Germline CDR1 and CDR2: SGHRS and YFSETQ. Trimming took 3 bases from V and 2 from J; bases not matched to a gene: 5. The CDR3 runs to 15 residues. Findings and limits, study-wide: With doses of 0.1 to 3.0 mg/kg, CD4+ and CD8+ blood T cells had undergone clonal expansion by week 6. CD8+ T cells averaged more expanded clones than CD4+.

The material was CD4+ or CD8+ T cells sorted from blood, obtained in a trial of the OX40 agonist ivuxolimab. The chain combines TRBV5-1 with TRBJ2-3, with TRBD1 matching 8 bases. The clonotype originates from an adult with an advanced solid tumor such as melanoma, head and neck, liver or kidney cancer. The chain's CDR3 is CASSSTGGSTDTQYF. CDR3 coding DNA: TGCGCCAGCAGCTCCACAGGGGGTTCCACAGATACGCAGTATTTT. Drawing the rest from reference TRBV5-1 and TRBJ2-3, the complete variable domain is KAGVTQTPRYLIKTRGQQVTLSCSPISGHRSVSWYQQTPGQGLQFLFEYFSETQRNKGNFPGRFSGRQFSNSRSEMNVSTLELGDSALYLCASSSTGGSTDTQYFGPGTRLTVL.